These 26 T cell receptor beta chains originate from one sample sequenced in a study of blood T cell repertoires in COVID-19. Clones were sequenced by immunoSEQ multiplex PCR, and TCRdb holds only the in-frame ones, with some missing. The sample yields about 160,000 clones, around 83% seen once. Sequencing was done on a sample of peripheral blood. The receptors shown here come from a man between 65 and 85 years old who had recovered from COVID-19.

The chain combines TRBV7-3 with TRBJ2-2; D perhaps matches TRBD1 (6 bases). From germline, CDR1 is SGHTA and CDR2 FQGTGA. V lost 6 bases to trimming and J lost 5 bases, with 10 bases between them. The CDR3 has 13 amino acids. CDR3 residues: CASSPRGTGELFF. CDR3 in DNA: TGTGCCAGCAGTCCGAGGGGGACCGGGGAGCTGTTTTTT.

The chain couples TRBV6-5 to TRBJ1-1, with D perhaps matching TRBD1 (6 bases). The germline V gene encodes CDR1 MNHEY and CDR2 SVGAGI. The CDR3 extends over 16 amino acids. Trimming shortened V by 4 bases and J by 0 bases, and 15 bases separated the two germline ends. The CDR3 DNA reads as TGTGCCAGCAGTTCCACAGGGTTAGGGATGAACACTGAAGCTTTCTTT. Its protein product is CASSSTGLGMNTEAFF.

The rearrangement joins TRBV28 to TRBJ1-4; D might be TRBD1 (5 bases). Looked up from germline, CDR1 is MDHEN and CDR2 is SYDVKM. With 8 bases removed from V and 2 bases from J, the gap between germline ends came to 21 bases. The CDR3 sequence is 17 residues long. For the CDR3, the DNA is TGTGCCAGCCGTATCTCGGCCAGGGAATGGACTAATGAAAAACTGTTTTTT. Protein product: CASRISAREWTNEKLFF. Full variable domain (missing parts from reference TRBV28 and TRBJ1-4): DVKVTQSSRYLVKRTGEKVFLECVQDMDHENMFWYRQDPGLGLRLIYFSYDVKMKEKGDIPEGYSVSREKKERFSLILESASTNQTSMYLCASRISAREWTNEKLFFGSGTQLSVL.

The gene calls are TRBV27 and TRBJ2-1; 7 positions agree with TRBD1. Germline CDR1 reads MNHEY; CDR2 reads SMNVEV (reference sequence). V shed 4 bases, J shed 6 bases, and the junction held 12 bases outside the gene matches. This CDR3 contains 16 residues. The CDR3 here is CASSSSRTGRANEQFF. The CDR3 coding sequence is TGTGCCAGCAGTTCTTCCCGGACAGGCAGAGCCAATGAGCAGTTCTTC.

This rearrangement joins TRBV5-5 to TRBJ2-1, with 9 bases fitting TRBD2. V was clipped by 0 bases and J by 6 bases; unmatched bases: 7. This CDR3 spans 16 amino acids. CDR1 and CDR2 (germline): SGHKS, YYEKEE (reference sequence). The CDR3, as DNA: TGTGCCAGCAGCTTGGGGTTTGGTAGCGGGGGCAATGAGCAGTTCTTC. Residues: CASSLGFGSGGNEQFF.

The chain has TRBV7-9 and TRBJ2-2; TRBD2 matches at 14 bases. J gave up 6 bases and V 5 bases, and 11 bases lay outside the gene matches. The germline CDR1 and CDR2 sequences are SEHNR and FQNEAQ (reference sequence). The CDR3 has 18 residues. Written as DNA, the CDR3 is TGTGCCAGCAGCCATGGGACTAGCGGGAGAGAGGTGGCCGGGGAGCTGTTTTTT. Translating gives CASSHGTSGREVAGELFF.

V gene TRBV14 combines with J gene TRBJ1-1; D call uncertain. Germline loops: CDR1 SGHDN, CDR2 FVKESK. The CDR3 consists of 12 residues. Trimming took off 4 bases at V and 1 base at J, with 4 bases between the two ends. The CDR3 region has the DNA TGTGCCAGCAGCCCCGGGAACACTGAAGCTTTCTTT. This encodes CASSPGNTEAFF.

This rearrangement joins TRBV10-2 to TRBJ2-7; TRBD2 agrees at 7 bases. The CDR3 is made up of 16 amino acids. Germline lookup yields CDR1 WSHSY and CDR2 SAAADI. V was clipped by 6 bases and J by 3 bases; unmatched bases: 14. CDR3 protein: CASSETSLDGYYEQYF. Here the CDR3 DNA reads TGCGCCAGCAGCGAGACTAGCCTCGACGGTTACTACGAGCAGTACTTC.

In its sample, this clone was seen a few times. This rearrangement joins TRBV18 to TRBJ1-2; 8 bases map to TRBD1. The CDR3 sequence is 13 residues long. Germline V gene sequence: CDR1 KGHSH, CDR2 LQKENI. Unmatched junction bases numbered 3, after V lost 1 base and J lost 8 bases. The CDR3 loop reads CASSPRTGQGYTF. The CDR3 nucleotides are TGTGCCAGCTCACCACGGACAGGGCAAGGCTACACCTTC.

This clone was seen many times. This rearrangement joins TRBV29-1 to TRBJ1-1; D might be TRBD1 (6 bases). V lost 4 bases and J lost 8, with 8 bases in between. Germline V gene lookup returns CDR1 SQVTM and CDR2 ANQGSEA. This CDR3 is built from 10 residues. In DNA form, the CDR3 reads TGCAGCGTTGTCAGGGGAGAAGCTTTCTTT. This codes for CSVVRGEAFF.

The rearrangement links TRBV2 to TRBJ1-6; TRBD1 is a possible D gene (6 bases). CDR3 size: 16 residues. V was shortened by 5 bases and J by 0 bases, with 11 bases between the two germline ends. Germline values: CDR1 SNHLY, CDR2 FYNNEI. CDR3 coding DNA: TGTGCCAGCAGTCCAGACAGGAGCTCCTATAATTCACCCCTCCACTTT. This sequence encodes CASSPDRSSYNSPLHF.

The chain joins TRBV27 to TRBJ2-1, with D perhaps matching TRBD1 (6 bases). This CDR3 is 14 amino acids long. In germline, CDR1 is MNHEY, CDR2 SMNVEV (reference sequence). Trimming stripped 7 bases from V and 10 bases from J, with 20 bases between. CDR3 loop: CASTIRTGLREQFF. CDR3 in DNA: TGTGCCAGCACAATTAGAACAGGGCTTCGGGAGCAGTTCTTC.

CDR3 protein: CASSLTGGSYNYGYTF. CDR3 coding DNA: TGTGCCAGCAGCCTGACAGGGGGCTCCTATAACTATGGCTACACCTTC. The chain has TRBV28 and TRBJ1-2; 10 bases line up with TRBD1. This CDR3 is built from 16 residues. Germline V gene sequence: CDR1 MDHEN, CDR2 SYDVKM. With V trimmed by 6 bases and J by 1 base, 8 bases remained unmatched.

CDR3 coding DNA: TGTGCCAGCAGTGAAGCGGCAGGGGGCGGGCAGCCCCAGCATTTT. It yields the protein CASSEAAGGGQPQHF. The genes are TRBV6-1 and TRBJ1-5, with TRBD1 identical over 8 bases. The CDR3 runs to 15 residues. Per germline, CDR1 MNHNS and CDR2 SASEGT. The trim removed 0 bases at V and 7 bases at J, leaving 5 bases unmatched.

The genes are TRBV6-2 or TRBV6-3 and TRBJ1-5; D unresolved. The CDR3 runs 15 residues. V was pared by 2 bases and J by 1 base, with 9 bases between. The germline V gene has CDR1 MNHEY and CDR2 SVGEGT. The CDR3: CASSYGPTSNQPQHF. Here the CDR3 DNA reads TGTGCCAGCAGTTACGGGCCAACGAGCAATCAGCCCCAGCATTTT.

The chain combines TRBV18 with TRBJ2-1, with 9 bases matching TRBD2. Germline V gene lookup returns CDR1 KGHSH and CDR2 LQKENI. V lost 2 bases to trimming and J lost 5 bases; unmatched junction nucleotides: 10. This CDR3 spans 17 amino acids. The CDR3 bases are TGTGCCAGCTCACCAGAGGGTTGGGGGACTAGCCACAATGAGCAGTTCTTC. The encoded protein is CASSPEGWGTSHNEQFF.

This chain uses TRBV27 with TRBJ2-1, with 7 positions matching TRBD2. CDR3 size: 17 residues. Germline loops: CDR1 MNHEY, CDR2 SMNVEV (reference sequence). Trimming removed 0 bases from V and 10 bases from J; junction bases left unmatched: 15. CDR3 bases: TGTGCCAGCAGTTTATCATCTAGCGGAGGCCCTCGAGGGGAGCAGTTCTTC. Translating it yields CASSLSSSGGPRGEQFF.

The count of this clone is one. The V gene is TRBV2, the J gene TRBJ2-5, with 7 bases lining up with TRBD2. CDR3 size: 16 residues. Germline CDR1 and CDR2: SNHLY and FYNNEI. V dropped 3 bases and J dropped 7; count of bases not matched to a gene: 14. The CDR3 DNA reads TGTGCCAGCAGTGACCGCTTGACTAGCCTAGCAGGGACCCAGTACTTC. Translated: CASSDRLTSLAGTQYF.

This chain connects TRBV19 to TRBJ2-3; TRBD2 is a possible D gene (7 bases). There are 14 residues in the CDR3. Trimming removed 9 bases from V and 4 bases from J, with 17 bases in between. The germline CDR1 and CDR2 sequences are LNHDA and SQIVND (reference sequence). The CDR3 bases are TGTGCCAGCAAATCCTCGGGGGGCTCAGATACGCAGTATTTT. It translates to CASKSSGGSDTQYF.

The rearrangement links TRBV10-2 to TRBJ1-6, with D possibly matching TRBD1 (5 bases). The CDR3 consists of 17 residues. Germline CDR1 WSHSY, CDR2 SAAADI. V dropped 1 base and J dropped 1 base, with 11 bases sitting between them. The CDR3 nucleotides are TGCGCCAGCAGTGAGTTCGGGGGAAGGTCCTATAATTCACCCCTCCACTTT. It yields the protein CASSEFGGRSYNSPLHF.

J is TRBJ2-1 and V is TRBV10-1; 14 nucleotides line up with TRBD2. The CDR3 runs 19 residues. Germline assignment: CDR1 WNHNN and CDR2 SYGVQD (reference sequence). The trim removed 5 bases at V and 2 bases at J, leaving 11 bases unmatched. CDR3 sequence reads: CASSTGLAGGGAPYNEQFF. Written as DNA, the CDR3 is TGCGCCAGCAGTACAGGACTAGCGGGAGGTGGGGCTCCCTACAATGAGCAGTTCTTC.

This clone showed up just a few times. CDR3 bases: TGTGCCAGCAGCGTAGATGGCGGGAGCGTAACAGATACGCAGTATTTT. Its protein product is CASSVDGGSVTDTQYF. The chain couples TRBV9 to TRBJ2-3, with 7 positions matching TRBD2. V lost 0 bases, J lost 3 bases, and 7 bases stayed unmatched. Germline-derived CDR1 and CDR2 are SGDLS and YYNGEE. The CDR3 runs to 16 residues.

The CDR3 DNA reads TGTGCCAGCAGTTTCCTGGGACAGGGGGCGCGGGACACTGAAGCTTTCTTT. Translating it yields CASSFLGQGARDTEAFF. The chain joins TRBV27 to TRBJ1-1; 12 bases map to TRBD1. Trimming at V came to 3 bases and at J to 3 bases, leaving 8 bases not matched to a gene. There are 17 residues in the CDR3. The germline CDR1 and CDR2 sequences are MNHEY and SMNVEV (reference sequence).

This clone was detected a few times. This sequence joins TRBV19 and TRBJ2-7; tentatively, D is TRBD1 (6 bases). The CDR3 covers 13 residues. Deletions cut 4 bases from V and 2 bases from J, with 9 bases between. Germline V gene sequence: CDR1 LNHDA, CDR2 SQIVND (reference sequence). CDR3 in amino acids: CASSSQGTYEQYF. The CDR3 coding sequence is TGTGCCAGTAGTAGCCAGGGGACCTACGAGCAGTACTTC.

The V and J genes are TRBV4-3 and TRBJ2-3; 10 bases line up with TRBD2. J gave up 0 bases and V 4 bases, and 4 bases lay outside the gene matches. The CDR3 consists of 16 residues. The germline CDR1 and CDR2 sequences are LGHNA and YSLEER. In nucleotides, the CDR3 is TGCGCCAGCAGCCTCCAACTAGCGGGGAGCACAGATACGCAGTATTTT. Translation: CASSLQLAGSTDTQYF.

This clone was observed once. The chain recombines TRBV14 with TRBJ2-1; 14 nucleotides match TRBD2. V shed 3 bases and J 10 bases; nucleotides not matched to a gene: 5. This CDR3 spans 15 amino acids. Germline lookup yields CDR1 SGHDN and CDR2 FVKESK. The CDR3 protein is CASSHGTSGSREQFF. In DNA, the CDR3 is TGTGCCAGCAGCCACGGGACTAGCGGGAGTCGAGAGCAGTTCTTC.